Listed below are T cell receptor beta chains from one sample, sequenced in a study of cytomegalovirus exposure and HLA in healthy donors. TCRdb's copy holds only in-frame clones and misses some; the assay was immunoSEQ multiplex PCR. The sample shows fewer than 100,000 clones, 70% to 80% of them seen only once. Sequenced material: PBMCs. These TCRs come from a female donor in good health and CMV-seronegative. The CDR3 runs from the conserved cysteine through the conserved F or W. D genes are given only for firm matches. The listing skips clone size in some rows; elsewhere it reads once, few, many or a size class.

>TRBJ2-1|TRBD1|TRBV28|few
TGTGCCAGCAGTTTCGTCCCGGGACAGGGGTCGGGCTCCTACAATGAGCAGTTCTTC
CASSFVPGQGSGSYNEQFF
>TRBJ1-2|TRBD1|TRBV19|.
TGTGCCAGTACCTCAGATCAGGGGGCAAGTGGCTACACCTTC
CASTSDQGASGYTF
>TRBJ2-5|.|TRBV11-2|.
TGTGCCAGCAGCCCGCAGCGGCTACAAGAGACCCAGTACTTC
CASSPQRLQETQYF
>TRBJ1-4|.|TRBV11-2|.
TGTGCCAGCAGCTCAGGGAATCCTAATGAAAAACTGTTTTTT
CASSSGNPNEKLFF
>TRBJ2-7|TRBD2|TRBV4-2|once
TGTGCCAGCAGCCAAGATACCCCTAGCGGGGGTTTTTACGAGCAGTACTTC
CASSQDTPSGGFYEQYF
>TRBJ2-1|.|TRBV5-6|.
TGTGCCAGCAGCTTGGGGGTGAAGGGGTACTACAATGAGCAGTTCTTC
CASSLGVKGYYNEQFF
>TRBJ2-7|.|TRBV5-1|.
TGCGCCAGCAGCTTGGACGGAGGCATTGGCGAGCAGTACTTC
CASSLDGGIGEQYF
>TRBJ2-1|TRBD2|TRBV5-4|.
TGTGCCAGCAGCACGGGACTAGCGGATTCCTACAATGAGCAGTTCTTC
CASSTGLADSYNEQFF
>TRBJ2-7|TRBD1|TRBV18|.
TGTGCCAGCTCACCTTCCTCCGGACAGGGCTCCTACGAGCAGTACTTC
CASSPSSGQGSYEQYF
>TRBJ1-1|.|TRBV27|.
TGTGCCAGCAGTTACCGGGATCTGGGGACTGAAGCTTTCTTT
CASSYRDLGTEAFF
>TRBJ2-7|.|TRBV7-7|.
TGTGCTAGCAGCCCCTCCCGTCGGGAGCAGTACTTC
CASSPSRREQYF
>TRBJ2-7|TRBD1|TRBV6-1|few
TGTGCCAGCAGTTGGGCGGACAGGGGGCCCTACGAGCAGTACTTC
CASSWADRGPYEQYF
>TRBJ1-2|TRBD1|TRBV10-3|.
TGTGCCATCAGTGAGTCGGACGGACAGGGTAGATTTGGCTACACCTTC
CAISESDGQGRFGYTF
>TRBJ1-1|.|TRBV28|once
TGTGCCAGCAGGGTCGGGGAGATTTGGACTGAAGCTTTCTTT
CASRVGEIWTEAFF
>TRBJ1-1|TRBD1|TRBV19|few
TGTGCCAGTAGTATAACCACGGACAGGTCGAACACTGAAGCTTTCTTT
CASSITTDRSNTEAFF
>TRBJ1-3|TRBD1|TRBV11-3|.
TGTGCCAGCAGCTTCGGGACAGGGGACACCCTCTCTGGAAACACCATATATTTT
CASSFGTGDTLSGNTIYF
>TRBJ1-2|.|TRBV7-8|.
TGTGCCAGCAGTCCAGGGGTTCGGCATGGCTACACCTTC
CASSPGVRHGYTF
>TRBJ1-6|.|TRBV6-6|once
TGTGCCAGCAGTTTTTCGGACAGTGGCGGAGGAACCCTCCACTTT
CASSFSDSGGGTLHF
>TRBJ2-1|.|TRBV19|.
TGTGCCAGTGGTCTAGACCATCGGGAGCAGTTCTTC
CASGLDHREQFF
>TRBJ1-2|TRBD1|TRBV6-5|.
TGTGCCAGCAGGGGCGGGACAGGGCATGGCTACACCTTC
CASRGGTGHGYTF
>TRBJ1-4|.|TRBV7-3|few
TGTGCCAGCAGCTCCAACAGACACATAGCAACTAATGAAAAACTGTTTTTT
CASSSNRHIATNEKLFF
>TRBJ2-1|TRBD2|TRBV5-4|.
TGTGCCAGCAGCCCCCAAAGGGGGACTAGCGGCTCCTACAATGAGCAGTTCTTC
CASSPQRGTSGSYNEQFF
>TRBJ1-2|.|TRBV16|.
TGTGCCAGCAGCCGTGACAGATTATCTTATGGCTACACCTTC
CASSRDRLSYGYTF
>TRBJ1-1|TRBD1|TRBV7-2|.
TGTGCCAGCAGCTCACGAGAGGACAGGGGTAACACTGAAGCTTTCTTT
CASSSREDRGNTEAFF
>TRBJ2-7|TRBD2|TRBV19|medium-sized
TGTGCCAGTAGTCTAGCGGGAGGGTGGTCCGAGCAGTACTTC
CASSLAGGWSEQYF
>TRBJ2-5|TRBD2|TRBV19|few
TGTGCCAGTAGCCGAATAGGGACTAGCGGGAGGATACAGACCCAGTACTTC
CASSRIGTSGRIQTQYF
>TRBJ2-3|.|TRBV5-4|.
TGTGCCAGCAGCTTGAGTGAGAACACGCAGTATTTT
CASSLSENTQYF
>TRBJ1-5|TRBD1|TRBV6-6|.
TGTGCCAGCGGGCGGACAGGGGCGGGAAAACAGCCCCAGCATTTT
CASGRTGAGKQPQHF
>TRBJ2-1|.|TRBV4-3|.
TGCGCCAGCAGCCAAGACAGAATGGCCTACAATGAGCAGTTCTTC
CASSQDRMAYNEQFF
>TRBJ1-5|.|TRBV30|.
TGTGCCTGGAGTGGAGGGGGTTCTCAGCCCCAGCATTTT
CAWSGGGSQPQHF
>TRBJ2-5|.|TRBV30|few
TGTGCCTGGAGTCTTGGGGGGGAGACCCAGTACTTC
CAWSLGGETQYF
>TRBJ2-7|.|TRBV6-4|.
TGTGCCAGCAGTGAACAGGGGGGGAGCGAGCAGTACTTC
CASSEQGGSEQYF
>TRBJ2-7|TRBD1|TRBV7-2|.
TGTGCCAGCAGCTTGCGGACAGGACTGAACTACGAGCAGTACTTC
CASSLRTGLNYEQYF
>TRBJ2-7|TRBD2|TRBV27|.
TGTGCCAGCAGTACGGGACTAGCGGTCTACGAGCAGTACTTC
CASSTGLAVYEQYF
>TRBJ1-2|TRBD1|TRBV27|few
TGTGCCAGCAGGCATACAGGGGCCAATGGCTACACCTTC
CASRHTGANGYTF
>TRBJ2-1|.|TRBV7-9|.
TGTGCCAGCGGCACAAAAAGGGGAAGCTCCTACAATGAGCAGTTCTTC
CASGTKRGSSYNEQFF
>TRBJ2-5|TRBD2|TRBV5-1|.
TGCGCCAGCAGACCTTTAGCGGGAGAGGAAGAGACCCAGTACTTC
CASRPLAGEEETQYF
>TRBJ1-1|TRBD1|TRBV10-3|.
TGTGCCATCCGGCCAGGGTCGACAGGGGGATACTCGAACACTGAAGCTTTCTTT
CAIRPGSTGGYSNTEAFF
>TRBJ2-3|TRBD2|TRBV4-2|.
TGTGCCAGCAGACCTCTCCTAGCGGGAGTTGATACGCAGTATTTT
CASRPLLAGVDTQYF
>TRBJ1-1|TRBD1|TRBV18|.
TGTGCCAGCTCACGTCCCGGGACAGACTTGAACACTGAAGCTTTCTTT
CASSRPGTDLNTEAFF
>TRBJ1-3|.|TRBV11-1|.
TGTGCCAGCAGCTACGGAGGGGACCTACACTCTGGAAACACCATATATTTT
CASSYGGDLHSGNTIYF
>TRBJ2-2|.|TRBV11-3|few
TGTGCCAGCAGCGGAGGAGCCGCGAACACCGGGGAGCTGTTTTTT
CASSGGAANTGELFF
>TRBJ2-4|.|TRBV5-1|.
TGCGCCAGCAGCCTGTTAGCCGATTCCAAAAACATTCAGTACTTC
CASSLLADSKNIQYF
>TRBJ2-1|TRBD2|TRBV7-9|.
TGTGCCAGCAGCGTCGGACTAGCTGGGTCCTACAATGAGCAGTTCTTC
CASSVGLAGSYNEQFF
>TRBJ1-1|.|TRBV19|few
TGTGCCAGTACCCCCCTGTCAGCGGGGGCTGAAGCTTTCTTT
CASTPLSAGAEAFF
>TRBJ2-5|TRBD2|TRBV28|.
TGTGCCAGCAGTTTCGGGGAGGCGGGAGAAAGGGAGACCCAGTACTTC
CASSFGEAGERETQYF
>TRBJ2-5|TRBD1|TRBV7-9|.
TGTTCCAGCAGCTTATCTGGCGGGCGGGACAGGGTGTTGGAGACCCAGTACTTC
CSSSLSGGRDRVLETQYF
>TRBJ2-2|.|TRBV27|.
TGTGCCAGCAGCCCGGGACAGAACACCGGGGAGCTGTTTTTT
CASSPGQNTGELFF
>TRBJ2-6|.|TRBV6-6|.
TGTGCCAGCACCAACAGGGTTTCCTCTGGGGCCAACGTCCTGACTTTC
CASTNRVSSGANVLTF
>TRBJ2-7|.|TRBV29-1|.
TGCAGCGTTGCCTCGAACCTAGGAGACGAGCAGTACTTC
CSVASNLGDEQYF